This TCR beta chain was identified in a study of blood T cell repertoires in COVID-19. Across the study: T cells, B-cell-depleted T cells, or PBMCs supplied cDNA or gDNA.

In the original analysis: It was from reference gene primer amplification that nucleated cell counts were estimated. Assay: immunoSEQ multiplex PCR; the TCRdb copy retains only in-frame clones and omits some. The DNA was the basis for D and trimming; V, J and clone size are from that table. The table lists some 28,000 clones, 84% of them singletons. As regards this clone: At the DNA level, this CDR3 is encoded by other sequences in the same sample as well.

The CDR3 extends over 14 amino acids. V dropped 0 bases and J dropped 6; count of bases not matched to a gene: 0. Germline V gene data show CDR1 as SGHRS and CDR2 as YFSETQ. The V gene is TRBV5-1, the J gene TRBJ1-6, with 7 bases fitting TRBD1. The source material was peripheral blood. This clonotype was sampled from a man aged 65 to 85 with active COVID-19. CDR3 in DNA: TGCGCCAGCAGCTTGGACAGGGGTAATTCACCCCTCCACTTT. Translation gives CASSLDRGNSPLHF.